Listed below are T cell receptor beta chains from one sample, sequenced in a study of blood T cell repertoires in COVID-19. TCRdb keeps only in-frame clones here, not all; method: immunoSEQ multiplex PCR. Of 250,000 or so clones listed, about four fifths are singletons. Sequenced sample: peripheral blood. These receptors came from a man aged 25 to 40 who had recovered from COVID-19. Each CDR3 is given with its conserved first and last residue. D genes are given only for firm matches. Clone sizes are given selectively: once, few, many, or a class where the clone is expanded.

J: TRBJ2-5
V: TRBV7-6
size: .
D: .
CDR3: CASREQQGIQETQYF
DNA: TGTGCCAGCAGAGAACAACAGGGTATTCAAGAGACCCAGTACTTC

J: TRBJ2-2
V: TRBV7-3
size: .
D: TRBD2
CDR3: CASSPTLRGMHTGELFF
DNA: TGTGCCAGCAGCCCGACTTTGCGGGGGATGCACACCGGGGAGCTGTTTTTT

J: TRBJ2-6
V: TRBV5-1
size: .
D: .
CDR3: CASSSFSSGANVLTF
DNA: TGCGCCAGCAGCTCCTTTAGTTCCGGGGCCAACGTCCTGACTTTC

J: TRBJ2-1
V: TRBV7-9
size: once
D: TRBD2
CDR3: CASSSSGGASNEQFF
DNA: TGTGCCAGCAGCTCAAGCGGGGGGGCCTCAAATGAGCAGTTCTTC

J: TRBJ1-2
V: TRBV14
size: .
D: .
CDR3: CASSQVSYYGYTF
DNA: TGTGCCAGCAGCCAAGTCAGTTACTATGGCTACACCTTC

J: TRBJ2-7
V: TRBV5-1
size: .
D: TRBD1
CDR3: CASSFAGQGSYEQYF
DNA: TGCGCCAGCAGCTTTGCAGGACAGGGGTCCTACGAGCAGTACTTC

J: TRBJ1-2
V: TRBV5-5
size: .
D: .
CDR3: CASSSLRTDYGYTF
DNA: TGTGCCAGCAGCTCCCTCCGTACAGATTATGGCTACACCTTC

J: TRBJ1-2
V: TRBV5-6
size: .
D: .
CDR3: CASSLGQLVLLGYTF
DNA: TGTGCCAGCAGCTTGGGACAGCTCGTACTATTAGGCTACACCTTC

J: TRBJ1-5
V: TRBV7-6
size: .
D: .
CDR3: CASSLDKNQPQHF
DNA: TGTGCCAGCAGCTTAGATAAAAATCAGCCCCAGCATTTT

J: TRBJ1-2
V: TRBV12-3/TRBV12-4
size: .
D: TRBD1
CDR3: CASSPGQSYGYTF
DNA: TGTGCCAGCAGCCCGGGACAGTCCTATGGCTACACCTTC

J: TRBJ2-3
V: TRBV5-1
size: .
D: .
CDR3: CASSWVGWGTDTQYF
DNA: TGCGCCAGCAGCTGGGTCGGGTGGGGCACAGATACGCAGTATTTT

J: TRBJ2-2
V: TRBV10-1
size: .
D: TRBD1
CDR3: CASSEQGPGELFF
DNA: TGCGCCAGCAGTGAACAGGGGCCCGGGGAGCTGTTTTTT

J: TRBJ2-1
V: TRBV29-1
size: .
D: .
CDR3: CSVASSNEQFF
DNA: TGCAGCGTTGCCTCCAGCAATGAGCAGTTCTTC

J: TRBJ2-5
V: TRBV9
size: .
D: .
CDR3: CASSVQGARETQYF
DNA: TGTGCCAGCAGCGTACAAGGGGCGCGTGAGACCCAGTACTTC

J: TRBJ2-6
V: TRBV4-1
size: .
D: .
CDR3: CASSQAYRRVGYGANVLTF
DNA: TGCGCCAGCAGCCAAGCTTATAGGAGGGTAGGGTATGGGGCCAACGTCCTGACTTTC

J: TRBJ2-7
V: TRBV10-1
size: .
D: .
CDR3: CASSSGQRGEQYF
DNA: TGCGCCAGCAGTTCCGGGCAACGGGGGGAGCAGTACTTC

J: TRBJ2-1
V: TRBV6-5
size: .
D: .
CDR3: CASSRSRHEQFF
DNA: TGTGCCAGCAGTAGGAGTAGGCATGAGCAGTTCTTC

J: TRBJ2-7
V: TRBV3-1/TRBV3-2
size: .
D: TRBD2
CDR3: CASSPTSGGSSYEQYF
DNA: TGTGCCAGCAGCCCAACTAGCGGGGGTTCCTCCTACGAGCAGTACTTC

J: TRBJ1-1
V: TRBV2
size: .
D: TRBD1
CDR3: CAVPGTGNTEAFF
DNA: TGTGCCGTTCCCGGGACAGGGAACACTGAAGCTTTCTTT

J: TRBJ1-2
V: TRBV27
size: .
D: .
CDR3: CASNPVGPYNYGYTF
DNA: TGTGCCAGCAACCCCGTGGGGCCGTACAACTATGGCTACACCTTC

J: TRBJ1-4
V: TRBV12-3/TRBV12-4
size: once
D: .
CDR3: CASRRAAGEKLFF
DNA: TGTGCCAGCAGGCGGGCCGCTGGTGAAAAACTGTTTTTT

J: TRBJ1-4
V: TRBV3-1/TRBV3-2
size: once
D: .
CDR3: CASSQDLGAPNEKLFF
DNA: TGTGCCAGCAGCCAAGATTTAGGGGCTCCTAATGAAAAACTGTTTTTT

J: TRBJ2-1
V: TRBV11-2
size: .
D: TRBD2
CDR3: CASSLVGSGSSYNEQFF
DNA: TGTGCCAGCAGCTTAGTGGGGAGCGGGAGCTCCTACAATGAGCAGTTCTTC

J: TRBJ1-2
V: TRBV5-4
size: .
D: TRBD1
CDR3: CASSIPGGSNYGYTF
DNA: TGTGCCAGCAGTATTCCAGGGGGAAGTAACTATGGCTACACCTTC

J: TRBJ2-5
V: TRBV11-2
size: .
D: TRBD1
CDR3: CASSEGRTGTQYF
DNA: TGTGCCAGCAGCGAAGGGCGGACAGGGACCCAGTACTTC

J: TRBJ1-2
V: TRBV2
size: .
D: .
CDR3: CASSEAAPYGYTF
DNA: TGTGCCAGCAGTGAAGCGGCACCCTATGGCTACACCTTC

J: TRBJ2-5
V: TRBV2
size: .
D: .
CDR3: CASSQSQEPQETQYF
DNA: TGTGCCAGCAGCCAATCACAGGAGCCCCAAGAGACCCAGTACTTC

J: TRBJ1-2
V: TRBV2
size: .
D: TRBD1
CDR3: CASSERTGENYGYTF
DNA: TGTGCCAGCAGTGAACGGACAGGGGAAAACTATGGCTACACCTTC

J: TRBJ1-1
V: TRBV4-2
size: .
D: TRBD1
CDR3: CASSQRDSGDFEAFF
DNA: TGTGCCAGCAGCCAACGGGACAGCGGTGATTTTGAAGCTTTCTTT

J: TRBJ2-4
V: TRBV6-1
size: .
D: TRBD1
CDR3: CASSEPGQGHIQYF
DNA: TGTGCCAGCAGTGAACCGGGACAGGGTCACATTCAGTACTTC

J: TRBJ2-2
V: TRBV18
size: .
D: TRBD1
CDR3: CASSPRTGGDTGELFF
DNA: TGTGCCAGCTCACCGCGGACAGGGGGGGACACCGGGGAGCTGTTTTTT

J: TRBJ1-6
V: TRBV7-9
size: .
D: .
CDR3: CAIPGDNSPLHF
DNA: TGTGCTATCCCAGGGGATAATTCACCCCTCCACTTT

J: TRBJ1-5
V: TRBV19
size: .
D: TRBD1
CDR3: CASSIAQGDQPQHF
DNA: TGTGCCAGTAGTATCGCACAGGGGGACCAGCCCCAGCATTTT

J: TRBJ2-1
V: TRBV9
size: once
D: .
CDR3: CASSVGPLAVSYNEQFF
DNA: TGTGCCAGCAGCGTAGGTCCCTTAGCGGTCTCCTACAATGAGCAGTTCTTC

J: TRBJ2-1
V: TRBV7-2
size: .
D: .
CDR3: CASSSSRDNEQFF
DNA: TGTGCCAGCAGCTCGTCGCGGGACAATGAGCAGTTCTTC

J: TRBJ2-1
V: TRBV11-3
size: .
D: TRBD1
CDR3: CASSSTGENEQFF
DNA: TGTGCCAGCAGCTCAACAGGGGAGAATGAGCAGTTCTTC

J: TRBJ1-6
V: TRBV14
size: .
D: .
CDR3: CASSQTGPSSPLHF
DNA: TGTGCCAGCAGCCAAACAGGTCCTAGTTCACCCCTCCACTTT

J: TRBJ1-5
V: TRBV2
size: .
D: .
CDR3: CASSESGVSNQPQHF
DNA: TGTGCCAGCAGTGAGTCGGGAGTTAGCAATCAGCCCCAGCATTTT

J: TRBJ2-5
V: TRBV7-6
size: .
D: .
CDR3: CASSLGQQETQYF
DNA: TGTGCCAGCAGCTTAGGACAGCAAGAGACCCAGTACTTC

J: TRBJ1-2
V: TRBV7-8
size: .
D: .
CDR3: CASSRGAGGYTF
DNA: TGTGCCAGCAGCCGGGGGGCCGGCGGCTACACCTTC

J: TRBJ1-1
V: TRBV7-9
size: .
D: .
CDR3: CASSHRGGMNTEAFF
DNA: TGTGCCAGCAGCCATAGGGGGGGCATGAACACTGAAGCTTTCTTT

J: TRBJ1-5
V: TRBV28
size: .
D: TRBD1
CDR3: CASKTRTGPDQPQHF
DNA: TGTGCCAGCAAGACAAGGACAGGACCCGATCAGCCCCAGCATTTT

J: TRBJ2-5
V: TRBV6-1
size: .
D: TRBD1
CDR3: CASSEVAGTGGRETQYF
DNA: TGTGCCAGCAGTGAGGTGGCCGGGACAGGGGGTCGAGAGACCCAGTACTTC

J: TRBJ1-1
V: TRBV9
size: .
D: TRBD1
CDR3: CASSVDGQGDTEAFF
DNA: TGTGCCAGCAGCGTAGACGGACAGGGGGACACTGAAGCTTTCTTT

J: TRBJ1-1
V: TRBV5-5
size: few
D: TRBD1
CDR3: CASRVTGGGTEAFF
DNA: TGTGCCAGCAGGGTGACAGGGGGCGGCACTGAAGCTTTCTTT